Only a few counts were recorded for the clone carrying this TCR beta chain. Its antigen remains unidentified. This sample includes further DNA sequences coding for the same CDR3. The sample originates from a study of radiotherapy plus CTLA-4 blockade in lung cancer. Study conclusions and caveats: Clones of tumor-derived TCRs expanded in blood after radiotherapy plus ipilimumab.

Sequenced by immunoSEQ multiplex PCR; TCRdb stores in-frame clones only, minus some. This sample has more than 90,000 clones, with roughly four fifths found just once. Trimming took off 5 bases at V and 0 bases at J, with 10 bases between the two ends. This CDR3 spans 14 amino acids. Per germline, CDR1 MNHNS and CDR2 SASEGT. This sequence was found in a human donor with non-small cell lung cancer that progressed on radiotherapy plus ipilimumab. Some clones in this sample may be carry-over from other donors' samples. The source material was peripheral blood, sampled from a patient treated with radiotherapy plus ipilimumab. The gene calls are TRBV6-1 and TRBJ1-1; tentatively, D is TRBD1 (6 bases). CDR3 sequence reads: CASSLGQLNTEAFF. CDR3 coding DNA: TGTGCCAGCAGTCTTGGACAGCTGAACACTGAAGCTTTCTTT.